The clone carrying this T cell receptor beta chain was picked up one time. The antigen is undetermined. Exclusion of a patient followed from autoimmune disease history or systemic immunosuppression. The data are from a study of OX40 agonist ivuxolimab in advanced cancers. Study results and caveats: Circulating CD4+ and CD8+ T cells showed clonal expansion by week 6 at 0.1 to 3.0 mg/kg. In the expanded peripheral T cells, antigen specificity was never determined.

The repertoire was sequenced with immunoSEQ multiplex PCR; TCRdb's copy has only in-frame clones and lacks some. The sample includes nearly 90,000 clones, around 87% of them seen just once. The sample was CD4+ or CD8+ T cells sorted from blood, taken in a trial of the OX40 agonist ivuxolimab. The TCR comes from an adult with an advanced solid tumor such as melanoma, head and neck, liver or kidney cancer.

In nucleotides, the CDR3 is TGTGCCAGCAGTGGCAGAGGGGTCCAAGAGACCCAGTACTTC. Translation: CASSGRGVQETQYF. V usage is TRBV27 and J usage is TRBJ2-5; possibly TRBD1 or TRBD2 for D (5 bases each). V was trimmed by 5 bases and J by 1 base, leaving 11 bases between them. The length of the CDR3 is 14 residues. The germline gives CDR1 MNHEY, CDR2 SMNVEV (reference sequence).